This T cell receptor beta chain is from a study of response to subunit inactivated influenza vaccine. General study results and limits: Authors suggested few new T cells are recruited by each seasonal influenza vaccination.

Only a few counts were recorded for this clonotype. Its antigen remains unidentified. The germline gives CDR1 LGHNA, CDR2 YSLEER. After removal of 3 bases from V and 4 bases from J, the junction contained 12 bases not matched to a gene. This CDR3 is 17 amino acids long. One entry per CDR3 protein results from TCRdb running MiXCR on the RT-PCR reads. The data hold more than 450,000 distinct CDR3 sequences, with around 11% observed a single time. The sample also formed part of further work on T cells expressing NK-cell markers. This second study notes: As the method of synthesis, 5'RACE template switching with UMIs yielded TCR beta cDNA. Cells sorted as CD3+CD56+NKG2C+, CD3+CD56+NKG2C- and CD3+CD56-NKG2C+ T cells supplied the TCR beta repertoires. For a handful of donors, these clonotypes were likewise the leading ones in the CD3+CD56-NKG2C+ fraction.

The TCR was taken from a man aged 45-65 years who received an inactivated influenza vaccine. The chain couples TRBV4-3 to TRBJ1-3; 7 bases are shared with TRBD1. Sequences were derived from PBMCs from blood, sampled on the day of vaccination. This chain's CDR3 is CASSQHLGGAGGNTIYF. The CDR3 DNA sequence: TGCGCCAGCAGCCAGCACCTAGGGGGCGCGGGGGGAAACACCATATATTTT.